The next 4 T cell receptor beta chains were all read from a single sample in a study of blood T cell repertoires in COVID-19. This table comes from immunoSEQ multiplex PCR, and its TCRdb copy is limited to in-frame clones, with some not included. This table holds 180,000 or so clones, about four fifths found once. Sequenced input: PBMCs or T cells enriched from blood (not recorded which). These receptors originate from a man aged 50 to 59 who had recovered from COVID-19.

V and J are TRBV2 and TRBJ1-2, with D possibly TRBD1 on 6 matching bases. This CDR3 contains 12 residues. Germline assignment: CDR1 SNHLY and CDR2 FYNNEI. V gave up 9 bases and J gave up 4 bases, with 12 bases separating them. CDR3 nucleotides: TGTGCCAGAACCACAGGGCTCTATGGCTACACCTTC. Translated: CARTTGLYGYTF. Full variable domain (missing parts from reference TRBV2 and TRBJ1-2): EPEVTQTPSHQVTQMGQEVILRCVPISNHLYFYWYRQILGQKVEFLVSFYNNEISEKSEIFDDQFSVERPDGSNFTLKIRSTKLEDSAMYFCARTTGLYGYTFGSGTRLTVV.

This chain uses TRBV19 with TRBJ1-5; unclear D gene. Trimming took 4 bases from V and 1 from J, leaving 8 bases between them. Germline lookup yields CDR1 LNHDA and CDR2 SQIVND (reference sequence). The CDR3 runs to 14 residues. The CDR3 coding sequence is TGTGCCAGTAGTAAAGCGGGGAGCAATCAGCCCCAGCATTTT. Its protein is CASSKAGSNQPQHF.

This clone was detected a few times. The genes are TRBV6-2 or TRBV6-3 and TRBJ1-2; the D is unclear. Germline loops: CDR1 MNHEY, CDR2 SVGEGT. The CDR3 covers 12 residues. With 2 bases removed from V and 8 bases from J, the gap between germline ends came to 9 bases. The CDR3 DNA reads as TGTGCCAGCAGTTACCCACGTGGCGGCTACACCTTC. It translates to CASSYPRGGYTF.

The CDR3 here is CASSVTGFDDEQFF. CDR3 nucleotides: TGTGCCAGCAGCGTGACAGGGTTCGACGATGAGCAGTTCTTC. V and J are TRBV11-3 and TRBJ2-1, with 7 bases identical to TRBD1. CDR3 size: 14 residues. CDR1 is SGHNT and CDR2 is YENEEA in the germline V gene. J was trimmed by 8 bases and V by 5 bases; bases with no gene match: 9.